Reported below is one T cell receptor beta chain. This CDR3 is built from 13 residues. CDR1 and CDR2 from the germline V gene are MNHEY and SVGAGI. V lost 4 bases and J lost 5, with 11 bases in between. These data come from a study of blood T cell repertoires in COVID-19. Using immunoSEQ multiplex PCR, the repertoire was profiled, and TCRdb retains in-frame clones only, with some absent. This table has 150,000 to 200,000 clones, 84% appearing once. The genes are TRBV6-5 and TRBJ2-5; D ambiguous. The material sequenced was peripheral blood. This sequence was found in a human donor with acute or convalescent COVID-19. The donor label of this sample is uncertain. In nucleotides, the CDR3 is TGTGCCAGCAGTTTCGGTTTCTGGGAGACCCAGTACTTC. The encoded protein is CASSFGFWETQYF.